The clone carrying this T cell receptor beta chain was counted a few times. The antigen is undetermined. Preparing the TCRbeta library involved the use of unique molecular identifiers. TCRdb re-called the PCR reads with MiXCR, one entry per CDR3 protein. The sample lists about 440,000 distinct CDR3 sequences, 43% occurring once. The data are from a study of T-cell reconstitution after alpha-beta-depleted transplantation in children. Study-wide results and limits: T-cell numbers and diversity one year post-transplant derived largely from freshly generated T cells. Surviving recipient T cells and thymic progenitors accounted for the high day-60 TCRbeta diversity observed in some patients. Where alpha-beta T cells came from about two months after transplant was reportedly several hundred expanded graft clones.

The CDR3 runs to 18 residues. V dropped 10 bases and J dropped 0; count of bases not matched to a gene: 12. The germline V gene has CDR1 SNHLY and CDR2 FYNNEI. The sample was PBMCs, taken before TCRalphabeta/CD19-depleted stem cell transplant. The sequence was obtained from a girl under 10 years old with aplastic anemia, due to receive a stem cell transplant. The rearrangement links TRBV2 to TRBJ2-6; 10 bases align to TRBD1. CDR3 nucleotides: TGTGCCACAACATACGACAGACAGGGGGCCTCTGGGGCCAACGTCCTGACTTTC. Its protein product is CATTYDRQGASGANVLTF.